This T cell receptor beta chain was identified during a study of immune evolution from preneoplasia to lung adenocarcinoma. The CDR3 spans 11 residues. Trimming removed 6 bases from V and 9 bases from J; junction bases left unmatched: 5. Looked up from germline, CDR1 is MNHNS and CDR2 is SASEGT. Generated by immunoSEQ multiplex PCR, the TCRdb table keeps only in-frame clones and is missing some. The table includes several thousand clones, roughly 77% detected once. Input material: FFPE adjacent normal lung tissue. The chain has TRBV6-1 and TRBJ2-7; 7 positions agree with TRBD1. The TCR originated in a person aged 60 to 85 with lung adenocarcinoma. Here the CDR3 reads CASSEGASQYF. In nucleotides, the CDR3 is TGTGCCAGCAGCGAGGGGGCGTCGCAGTACTTC.